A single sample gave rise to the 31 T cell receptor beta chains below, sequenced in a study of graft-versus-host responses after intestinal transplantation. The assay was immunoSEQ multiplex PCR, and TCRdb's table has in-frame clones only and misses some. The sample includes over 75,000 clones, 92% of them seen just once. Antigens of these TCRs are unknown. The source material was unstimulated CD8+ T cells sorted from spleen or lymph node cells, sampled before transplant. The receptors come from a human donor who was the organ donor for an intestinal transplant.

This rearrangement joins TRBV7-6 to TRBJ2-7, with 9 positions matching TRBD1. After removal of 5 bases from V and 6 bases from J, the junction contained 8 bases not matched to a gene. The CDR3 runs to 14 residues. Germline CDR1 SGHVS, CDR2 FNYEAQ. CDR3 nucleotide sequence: TGTGCCAGCAGCCAAGGACAGGGGAACGGCGAGCAGTACTTC. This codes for CASSQGQGNGEQYF.

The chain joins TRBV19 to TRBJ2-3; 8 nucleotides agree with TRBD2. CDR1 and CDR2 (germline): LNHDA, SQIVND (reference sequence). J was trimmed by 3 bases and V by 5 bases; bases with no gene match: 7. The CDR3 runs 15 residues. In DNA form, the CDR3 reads TGTGCCAGTAGTTTCAGCGGGAGTTTAACAGATACGCAGTATTTT. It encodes CASSFSGSLTDTQYF.

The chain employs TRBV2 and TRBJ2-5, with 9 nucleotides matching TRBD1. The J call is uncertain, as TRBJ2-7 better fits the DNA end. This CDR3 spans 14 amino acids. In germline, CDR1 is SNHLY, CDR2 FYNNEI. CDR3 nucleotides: TGTGCCAGCAGGCAGACAGGGGGCTCCTACGAGCAGTACTTC. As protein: CASRQTGGSYEQYF.

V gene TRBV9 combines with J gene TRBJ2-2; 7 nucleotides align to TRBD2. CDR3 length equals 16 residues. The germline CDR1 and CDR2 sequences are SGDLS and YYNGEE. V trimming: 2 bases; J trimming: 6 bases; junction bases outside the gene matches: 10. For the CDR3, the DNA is TGTGCCAGCAGCGTTTTTGCGGGGGAAGCGGCCGGGGAGCTGTTTTTT. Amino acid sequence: CASSVFAGEAAGELFF.

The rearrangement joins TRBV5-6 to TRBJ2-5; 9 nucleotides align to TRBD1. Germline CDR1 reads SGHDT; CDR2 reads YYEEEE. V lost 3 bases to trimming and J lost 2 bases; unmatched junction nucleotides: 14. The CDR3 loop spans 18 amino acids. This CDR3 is CASSWPTREGTGQETQYF. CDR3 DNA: TGTGCCAGCAGCTGGCCGACCCGAGAAGGGACAGGGCAAGAGACCCAGTACTTC.

The CDR3 here is CASSLQDGQEYYEQYF. As DNA, the CDR3 is TGTGCCAGCAGCCTCCAGGACGGACAGGAGTACTACGAGCAGTACTTC. This chain connects TRBV28 to TRBJ2-7; TRBD1 agrees at 7 bases. Germline V gives CDR1 MDHEN, CDR2 SYDVKM. Losses at the gene ends were 6 bases for V and 3 bases for J; bases not matched to a gene: 14. The CDR3 consists of 16 residues.

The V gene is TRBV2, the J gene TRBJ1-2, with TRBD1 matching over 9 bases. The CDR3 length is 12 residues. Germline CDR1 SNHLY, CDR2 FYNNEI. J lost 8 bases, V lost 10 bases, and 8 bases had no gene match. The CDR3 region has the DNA TGTGCCACCCATGGACAGGGGCGAGGCTACACCTTC. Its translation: CATHGQGRGYTF.

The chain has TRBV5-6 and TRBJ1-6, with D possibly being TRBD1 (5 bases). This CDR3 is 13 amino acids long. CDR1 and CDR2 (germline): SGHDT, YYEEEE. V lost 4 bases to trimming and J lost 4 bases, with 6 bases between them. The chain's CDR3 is CASSDSYNSPLHF. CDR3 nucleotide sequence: TGTGCCAGCAGCGACAGTTATAATTCACCCCTCCACTTT. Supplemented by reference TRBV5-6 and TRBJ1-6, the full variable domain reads DAGVTQSPTHLIKTRGQQVTLRCSPKSGHDTVSWYQQALGQGPQFIFQYYEEEERQRGNFPDRFSGHQFPNYSSELNVNALLLGDSALYLCASSDSYNSPLHFGNGTRLTVT.

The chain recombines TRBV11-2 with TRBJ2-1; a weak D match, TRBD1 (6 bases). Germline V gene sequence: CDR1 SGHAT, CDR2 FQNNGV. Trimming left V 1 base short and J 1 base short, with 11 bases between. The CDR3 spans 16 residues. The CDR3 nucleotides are TGTGCCAGCAGCTTAGTGGGGGCAGGGTCCTACAATGAGCAGTTCTTC. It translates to CASSLVGAGSYNEQFF. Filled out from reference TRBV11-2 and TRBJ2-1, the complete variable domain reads EAGVAQSPRYKIIEKRQSVAFWCNPISGHATLYWYQQILGQGPKLLIQFQNNGVVDDSQLPKDRFSAERLKGVDSTLKIQPAKLEDSAVYLCASSLVGAGSYNEQFFGPGTRLTVL.

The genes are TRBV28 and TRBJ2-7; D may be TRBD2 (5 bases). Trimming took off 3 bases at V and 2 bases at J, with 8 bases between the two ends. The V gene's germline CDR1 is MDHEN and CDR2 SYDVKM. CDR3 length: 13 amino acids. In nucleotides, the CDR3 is TGTGCCAGCAGTTTTCCGGAGGCCTACGAGCAGTACTTC. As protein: CASSFPEAYEQYF.

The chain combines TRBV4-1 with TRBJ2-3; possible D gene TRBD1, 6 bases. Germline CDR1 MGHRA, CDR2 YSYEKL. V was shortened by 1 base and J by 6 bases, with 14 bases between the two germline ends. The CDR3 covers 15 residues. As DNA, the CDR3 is TGCGCCAGCAGCCAAGGAAAGGGAACAGGGGATACGCAGTATTTT. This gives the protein CASSQGKGTGDTQYF.

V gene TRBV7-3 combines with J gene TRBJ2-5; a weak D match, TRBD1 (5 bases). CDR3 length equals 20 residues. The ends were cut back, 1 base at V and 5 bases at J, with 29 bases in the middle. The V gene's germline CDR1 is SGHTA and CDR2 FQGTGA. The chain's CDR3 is CASSLNGPGLWQGFYETQYF. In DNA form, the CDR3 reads TGTGCCAGCAGCTTAAATGGCCCAGGGCTCTGGCAAGGTTTTTATGAGACCCAGTACTTC.

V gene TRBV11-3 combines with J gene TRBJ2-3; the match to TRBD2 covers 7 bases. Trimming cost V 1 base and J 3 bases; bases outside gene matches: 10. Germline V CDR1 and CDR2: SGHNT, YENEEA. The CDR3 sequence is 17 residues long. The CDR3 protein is CASSLVSWGGPTDTQYF. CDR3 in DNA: TGTGCCAGCAGCTTAGTATCGTGGGGGGGACCTACAGATACGCAGTATTTT.

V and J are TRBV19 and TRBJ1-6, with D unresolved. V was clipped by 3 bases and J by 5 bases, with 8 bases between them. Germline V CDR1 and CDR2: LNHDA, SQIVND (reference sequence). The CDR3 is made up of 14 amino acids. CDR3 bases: TGTGCCAGTAGTATGCAGGCCGATAATTCACCCCTCCACTTT. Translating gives CASSMQADNSPLHF.

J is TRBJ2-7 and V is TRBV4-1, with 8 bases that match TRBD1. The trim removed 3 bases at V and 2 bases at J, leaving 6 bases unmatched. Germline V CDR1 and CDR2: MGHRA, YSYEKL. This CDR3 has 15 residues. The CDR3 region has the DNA TGCGCCAGCAGCCATCCCCGGGACAGGACCTACGAGCAGTACTTC. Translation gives CASSHPRDRTYEQYF.

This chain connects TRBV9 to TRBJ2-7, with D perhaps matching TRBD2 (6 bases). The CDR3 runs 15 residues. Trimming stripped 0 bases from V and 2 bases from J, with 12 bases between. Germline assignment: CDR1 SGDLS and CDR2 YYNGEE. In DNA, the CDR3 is TGTGCCAGCAGCGTAGCCGGGGGACGAACCTACGAGCAGTACTTC. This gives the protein CASSVAGGRTYEQYF.

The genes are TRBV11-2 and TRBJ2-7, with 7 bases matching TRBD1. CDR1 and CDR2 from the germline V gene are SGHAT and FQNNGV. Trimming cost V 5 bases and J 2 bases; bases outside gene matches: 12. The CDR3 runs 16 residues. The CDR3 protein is CASSQIELQGTYEQYF. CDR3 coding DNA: TGTGCCAGCAGCCAGATAGAATTACAGGGGACCTACGAGCAGTACTTC.

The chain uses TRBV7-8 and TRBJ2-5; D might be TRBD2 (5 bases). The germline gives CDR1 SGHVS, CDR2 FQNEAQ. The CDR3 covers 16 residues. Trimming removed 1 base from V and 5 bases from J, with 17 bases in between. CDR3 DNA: TGTGCCAGCAGCTTAGTACCAGGAGGATTCGGGGAGACCCAGTACTTC. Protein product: CASSLVPGGFGETQYF.

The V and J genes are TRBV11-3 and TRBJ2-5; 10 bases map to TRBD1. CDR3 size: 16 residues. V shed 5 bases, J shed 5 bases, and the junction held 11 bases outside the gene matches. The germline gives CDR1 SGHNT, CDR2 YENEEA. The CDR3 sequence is CASSPEVGQGLETQYF. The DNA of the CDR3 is TGTGCCAGCAGCCCCGAGGTGGGACAGGGGTTGGAGACCCAGTACTTC.

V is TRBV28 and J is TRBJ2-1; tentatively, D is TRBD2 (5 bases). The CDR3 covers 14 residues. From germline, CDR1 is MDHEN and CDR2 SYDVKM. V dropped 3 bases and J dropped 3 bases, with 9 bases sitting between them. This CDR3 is CASSFQRNYNEQFF. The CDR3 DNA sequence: TGTGCCAGCAGTTTTCAGCGGAACTACAATGAGCAGTTCTTC.

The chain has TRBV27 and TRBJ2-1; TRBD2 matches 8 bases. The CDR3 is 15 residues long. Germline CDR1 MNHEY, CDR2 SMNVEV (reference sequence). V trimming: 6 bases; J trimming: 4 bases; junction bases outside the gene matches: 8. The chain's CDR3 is CASRSVAGMYNEQFF. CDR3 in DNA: TGTGCCAGCAGATCCGTAGCGGGGATGTACAATGAGCAGTTCTTC.

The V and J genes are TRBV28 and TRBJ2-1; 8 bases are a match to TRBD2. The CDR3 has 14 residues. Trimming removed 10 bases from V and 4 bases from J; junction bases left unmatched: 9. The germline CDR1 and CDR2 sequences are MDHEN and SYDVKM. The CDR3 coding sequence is TGTGCCATCGTCCCGGGAGGGAAGTACAATGAGCAGTTCTTC. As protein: CAIVPGGKYNEQFF.

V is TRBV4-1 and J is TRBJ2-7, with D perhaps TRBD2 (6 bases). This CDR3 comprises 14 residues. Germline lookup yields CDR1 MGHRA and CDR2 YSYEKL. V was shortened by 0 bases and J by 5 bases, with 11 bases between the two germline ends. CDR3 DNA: TGCGCCAGCAGCCAAGAGGCGGGACGACACGAGCAGTACTTC. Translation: CASSQEAGRHEQYF.

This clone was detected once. CDR3 nucleotide sequence: TGTGCCAGTAGTTACCGGGGAGACAGGGGCCCAGATACGCAGTATTTT. This codes for CASSYRGDRGPDTQYF. The chain couples TRBV19 to TRBJ2-3; 8 bases align to TRBD1. This CDR3 spans 16 amino acids. Trimming cost V 5 bases and J 4 bases; bases outside gene matches: 11. CDR1 is LNHDA and CDR2 is SQIVND in the germline V gene (reference sequence).

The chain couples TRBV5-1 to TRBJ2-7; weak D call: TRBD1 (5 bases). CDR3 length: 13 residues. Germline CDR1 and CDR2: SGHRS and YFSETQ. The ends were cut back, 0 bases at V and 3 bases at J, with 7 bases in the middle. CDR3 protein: CASSLEQVYEQYF. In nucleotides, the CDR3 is TGCGCCAGCAGCTTGGAACAGGTCTACGAGCAGTACTTC.

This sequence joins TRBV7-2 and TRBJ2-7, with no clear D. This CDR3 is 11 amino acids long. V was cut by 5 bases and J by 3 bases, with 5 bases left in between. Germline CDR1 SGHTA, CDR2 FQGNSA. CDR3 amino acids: CASSPHYEQYF. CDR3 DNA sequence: TGTGCCAGCAGCCCACACTACGAGCAGTACTTC.

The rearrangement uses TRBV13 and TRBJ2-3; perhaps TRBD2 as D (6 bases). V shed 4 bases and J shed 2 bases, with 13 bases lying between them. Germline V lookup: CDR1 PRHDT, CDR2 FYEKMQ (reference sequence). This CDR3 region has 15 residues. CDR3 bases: TGTGCCAGCAGCTCCCGGGACTTTAACACAGATACGCAGTATTTT. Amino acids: CASSSRDFNTDTQYF.

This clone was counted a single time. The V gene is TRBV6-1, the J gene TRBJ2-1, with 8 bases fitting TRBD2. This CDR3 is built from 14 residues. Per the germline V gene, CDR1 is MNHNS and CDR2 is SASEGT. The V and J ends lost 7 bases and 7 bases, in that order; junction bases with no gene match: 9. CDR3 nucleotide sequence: TGTGCCAGCATCCATCGGGGGGGGGATAATGAGCAGTTCTTC. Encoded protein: CASIHRGGDNEQFF.

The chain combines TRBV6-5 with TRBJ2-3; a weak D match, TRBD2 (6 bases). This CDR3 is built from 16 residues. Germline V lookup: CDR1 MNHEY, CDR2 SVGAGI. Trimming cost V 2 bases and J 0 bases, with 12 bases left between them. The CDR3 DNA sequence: TGTGCCAGCAGTTACGGGCTAGCGCTTAGCACAGATACGCAGTATTTT. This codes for CASSYGLALSTDTQYF.

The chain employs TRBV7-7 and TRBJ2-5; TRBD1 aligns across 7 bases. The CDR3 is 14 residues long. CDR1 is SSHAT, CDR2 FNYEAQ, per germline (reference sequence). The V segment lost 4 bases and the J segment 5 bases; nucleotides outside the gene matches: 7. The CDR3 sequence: CASSSYRGEETQYF. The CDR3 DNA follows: TGTGCCAGCAGCTCCTACAGGGGTGAGGAGACCCAGTACTTC.

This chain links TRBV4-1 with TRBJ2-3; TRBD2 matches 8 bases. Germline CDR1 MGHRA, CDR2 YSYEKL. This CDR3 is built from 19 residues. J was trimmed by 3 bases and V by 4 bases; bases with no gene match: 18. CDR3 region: CASSPNLSGGMLGTDTQYF. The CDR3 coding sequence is TGCGCCAGCAGCCCGAACCTGAGCGGGGGAATGTTGGGAACAGATACGCAGTATTTT.